This T cell receptor (beta chain) was sequenced during a study of technical replicates of blood from several donors. Germline V gene lookup returns CDR1 SGDLS and CDR2 YYNGEE. Trimming took 0 bases from V and 0 from J; bases not matched to a gene: 12. The CDR3 covers 20 residues. The data were produced by immunoSEQ multiplex PCR, yet TCRdb's version contains in-frame clones alone and is incomplete. In the table there are approximately 70,000 clones, about 90% of which are singletons. Sequenced sample: T cells isolated from PBMCs. This chain uses TRBV9 with TRBJ2-3, with TRBD2 identical over 11 bases. This TCR was recovered from a human donor in good health. The CDR3 region has the DNA TGTGCCAGCAGCGTAGAAGGGACTAGCGGAACGCAGACTAGCACAGATACGCAGTATTTT. It codes for CASSVEGTSGTQTSTDTQYF.